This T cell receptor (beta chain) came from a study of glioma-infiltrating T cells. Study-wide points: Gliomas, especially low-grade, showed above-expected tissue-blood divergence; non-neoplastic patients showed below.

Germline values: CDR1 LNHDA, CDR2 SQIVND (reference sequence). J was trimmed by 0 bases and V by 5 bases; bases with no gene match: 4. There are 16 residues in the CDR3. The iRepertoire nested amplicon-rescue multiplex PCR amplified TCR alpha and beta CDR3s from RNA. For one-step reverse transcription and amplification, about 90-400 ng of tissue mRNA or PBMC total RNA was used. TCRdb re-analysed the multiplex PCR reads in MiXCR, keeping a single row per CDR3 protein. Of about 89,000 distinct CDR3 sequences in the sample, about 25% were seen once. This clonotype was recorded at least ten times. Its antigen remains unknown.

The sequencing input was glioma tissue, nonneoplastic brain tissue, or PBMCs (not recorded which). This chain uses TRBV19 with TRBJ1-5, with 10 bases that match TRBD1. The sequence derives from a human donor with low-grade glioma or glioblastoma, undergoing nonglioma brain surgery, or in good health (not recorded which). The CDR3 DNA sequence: TGTGCCAGTAGTGGGACAGGGGAACTTAGCAATCAGCCCCAGCATTTT. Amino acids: CASSGTGELSNQPQHF.